The 10 T cell receptor beta chains given below trace back to one sample, sequenced in a study of cytomegalovirus exposure and HLA in healthy donors. Here immunoSEQ multiplex PCR was the method, and the copy in TCRdb shows in-frame clones only, minus some. The sample contains more than 95,000 clones, about 87% of which appear only once. The sequenced sample was PBMCs. Receptors were obtained from a woman between 18 and 29 years old in good health and CMV-seronegative.

The rearrangement joins TRBV14 to TRBJ1-1; a weak D match, TRBD1 (6 bases). V was pared by 4 bases and J by 6 bases, with 15 bases between. Per germline, CDR1 SGHDN and CDR2 FVKESK. The length of the CDR3 is 14 residues. CDR3 coding DNA: TGTGCCAGCAGCCTTCCGGGACAAGCACCTGAAGCTTTCTTT. Residues: CASSLPGQAPEAFF.

The genes are TRBV5-6 and TRBJ1-1; 8 bases match TRBD1. V shed 3 bases and J 6 bases; nucleotides not matched to a gene: 4. The CDR3 runs 13 residues. The germline V gene has CDR1 SGHDT and CDR2 YYEEEE. The CDR3 spells CASSSPTGAEAFF. The CDR3 nucleotides read TGTGCCAGCAGCTCGCCGACAGGGGCTGAAGCTTTCTTT.

This chain joins TRBV5-1 and TRBJ2-3; 10 positions agree with TRBD2. This CDR3 spans 17 amino acids. The germline gives CDR1 SGHRS, CDR2 YFSETQ. Trimming removed 0 bases from V and 2 bases from J; junction bases left unmatched: 6. CDR3: CASSLGLAGAFTDTQYF. The CDR3 coding sequence is TGCGCCAGCAGCTTGGGGCTAGCGGGAGCCTTCACAGATACGCAGTATTTT. Drawing the rest from reference TRBV5-1 and TRBJ2-3, the complete variable domain is KAGVTQTPRYLIKTRGQQVTLSCSPISGHRSVSWYQQTPGQGLQFLFEYFSETQRNKGNFPGRFSGRQFSNSRSEMNVSTLELGDSALYLCASSLGLAGAFTDTQYFGPGTRLTVL.

This sequence joins TRBV11-3 and TRBJ2-7, with 8 bases identical to TRBD2. Germline V gene data show CDR1 as SGHNT and CDR2 as YENEEA. This CDR3 is built from 16 residues. V lost 5 bases and J lost 3; bases outside the gene matches: 12. The CDR3 DNA sequence: TGTGCCAGCAGCCCCGTTGGGCGGGAGGCCCACTACGAGCAGTACTTC. It codes for CASSPVGREAHYEQYF.

The V call is TRBV7-2, the J call TRBJ2-7; D gene ambiguous. In germline, CDR1 is SGHTA, CDR2 FQGNSA. The CDR3 covers 14 residues. The V end was cut by 0 bases, the J end by 2 bases, with 8 bases between. The CDR3 coding sequence is TGTGCCAGCAGCTTAGCCGTCGAGACCTACGAGCAGTACTTC. Amino acids: CASSLAVETYEQYF.

The chain carries TRBV28 and TRBJ2-7; 13 bases match TRBD2. Germline values: CDR1 MDHEN, CDR2 SYDVKM. V trimming: 8 bases; J trimming: 5 bases; junction bases outside the gene matches: 6. The CDR3 sequence is 14 residues long. In DNA form, the CDR3 reads TGTGCCAGCGGCTGGGGACTAGCGGGAAACGAGCAGTACTTC. Translating gives CASGWGLAGNEQYF.

Note on this clone: Other DNA sequences within the sample encode an identical CDR3. The chain is built from TRBV5-1 and TRBJ2-7; tentative D call: TRBD2 (6 bases). Trimming cost V 4 bases and J 2 bases, with 13 bases left between them. Per the germline V gene, CDR1 is SGHRS and CDR2 is YFSETQ. This CDR3 contains 14 residues. The CDR3 loop is CASSPGTGTYEQYF. In DNA form, the CDR3 reads TGCGCCAGCAGCCCGGGGACTGGTACCTACGAGCAGTACTTC. The complete variable domain, with remaining parts taken from reference TRBV5-1 and TRBJ2-7, reads KAGVTQTPRYLIKTRGQQVTLSCSPISGHRSVSWYQQTPGQGLQFLFEYFSETQRNKGNFPGRFSGRQFSNSRSEMNVSTLELGDSALYLCASSPGTGTYEQYFGPGTRLTVT.

This chain joins TRBV5-6 and TRBJ2-7; 7 nucleotides match TRBD2. This CDR3 contains 13 residues. V was pared by 3 bases and J by 1 base, with 1 base of the junction left unmatched. The germline V gene has CDR1 SGHDT and CDR2 YYEEEE. The CDR3 region is CASSSRGSYEQYF. The CDR3 DNA sequence: TGTGCCAGCAGCTCGCGGGGGTCCTACGAGCAGTACTTC.

V is TRBV10-2 and J is TRBJ1-5; maybe TRBD1 (6 bases). Germline V gene data show CDR1 as WSHSY and CDR2 as SAAADI. Trimming left V 6 bases short and J 0 bases short, with 12 bases between. The CDR3 spans 15 residues. CDR3 DNA: TGCGCCAGCAGGGCCGGGACAAGTAGCAATCAGCCCCAGCATTTT. It is translated as CASRAGTSSNQPQHF.

The chain carries TRBV9 and TRBJ1-1; 7 nucleotides agree with TRBD1. Germline V gene data show CDR1 as SGDLS and CDR2 as YYNGEE. Trimming took 3 bases from V and 11 from J; bases not matched to a gene: 7. The CDR3 spans 12 residues. CDR3 DNA: TGTGCCAGCAGCGGCGACAGGGCGAAGGCTTTCTTT. It yields the protein CASSGDRAKAFF. Complete variable domain (other parts from reference TRBV9 and TRBJ1-1): DSGVTQTPKHLITATGQRVTLRCSPRSGDLSVYWYQQSLDQGLQFLIQYYNGEERAKGNILERFSAQQFPDLHSELNLSSLELGDSALYFCASSGDRAKAFFGQGTRLTVV.